The 29 T cell receptor beta chains in this list originate from one sample, sequenced in a study of T cells in women clearing cervical HPV infection. The repertoire was sequenced with immunoSEQ multiplex PCR; TCRdb's copy has only in-frame clones and lacks some. Its table lists some 26,000 clones. Sequenced: blood buffy coat. Receptor source: a woman between 18 and 69 years old with a cervical HPV16 infection that either progressed to CIN3+ or cleared (not recorded which).

On this clone itself: The CDR3 end falls 3 residues outside the read, so it is completed with the germline J gene. The chain has TRBV18 and TRBJ1-5, with D uncertain. The CDR3 sequence is 15 residues long. The germline V and J ends were trimmed by 4 bases and 0 bases, with 10 bases remaining between them. The V gene's germline CDR1 is KGHSH and CDR2 LQKENI. The CDR3 loop is CASSLGRDSNQPQHF. CDR3 bases read: TGTGCCAGCTCACTCGGGCGGGATAGCAATCAGCCC. Full variable domain (outside the CDR3, taken from reference TRBV18 and TRBJ1-5): NAGVMQNPRHLVRRRGQEARLRCSPMKGHSHVYWYRQLPEEGLKFMVYLQKENIIDESGMPKERFSAEFPKEGPSILRIQQVVRGDSAAYFCASSLGRDSNQPQHFGDGTRLSIL.

Comment on this clone: The DNA ends 3 residues before the CDR3 does, and the rest of the CDR3 is filled in from the germline J gene. This chain connects TRBV6-2 or TRBV6-3 to TRBJ1-5, with a tentative D call TRBD1 (6 bases). The V gene lost 2 bases and the J gene lost 6 bases, with 11 bases spanning the gap. Germline values: CDR1 MNHEY, CDR2 SVGEGT. The CDR3 is 14 amino acids. CDR3 bases read: TGTGCCAGCAGTTACACAGGGACGGGTCAGCCC. This gives the protein CASSYTGTGQP. The full CDR3 sequence reads CASSYTGTGQPQHF.

In the case of this clone: Read sequence stops 3 residues before the CDR3 end, and the germline J gene provides the missing end. The chain is built from TRBV11-1 and TRBJ2-7, with 7 bases identical to TRBD1. The CDR3 spans 15 residues. The V gene end was trimmed by 3 bases and the J gene end by 1 base; junction bases not matched to a gene: 6. CDR1 SGHAT and CDR2 FQDESV come from the germline V gene (reference sequence). CDR3 DNA (partial): TGTGCCAGCAGCTTCGACAGGGTCACTTCCTACGAG. Translation gives CASSFDRVTSYE. The entire CDR3 sequence reads CASSFDRVTSYEQYF.

Regarding this clone: The read halts 3 residues ahead of the CDR3 end, with the missing end drawn from the germline J gene. J is TRBJ1-2 and V is TRBV6-1, with D possibly matching TRBD1 (5 bases). Germline V gene lookup returns CDR1 MNHNS and CDR2 SASEGT. The CDR3 sequence is 15 residues long. Trimming pared 3 bases from V and 0 bases from J, leaving 11 bases between. The CDR3 DNA, read in part, is TGTGCCAGCAGTGAGTTCGGGGACTCTAACTATGGC. Its protein is CASSEFGDSNYG. The CDR3 as a whole reads CASSEFGDSNYGYTF.

The CDR3 here is CAWSVRGDSPLHF. The CDR3 bases that were read are TGTGCCTGGAGTGTACGGGGGGATTCACCC. This chain links TRBV30 with TRBJ1-6; D might be TRBD1 (5 bases). With the read ending 3 residues before the CDR3 end, the germline J gene is used to fill in that end. Germline V gene data show CDR1 as GTSNPN and CDR2 as SVGIG (reference sequence). V was shortened by 0 bases and J by 8 bases, with 8 bases between the two germline ends. The CDR3 has 13 amino acids.

A remark on this clone: Read sequence stops 3 residues before the CDR3 end, and the germline J gene provides the missing end. V and J are TRBV6-2 or TRBV6-3 and TRBJ2-5; possibly TRBD2 for D (7 bases). The V and J ends lost 5 bases and 1 base respectively, with 17 bases between them. Per the germline V gene, CDR1 is MNHEY and CDR2 is SVGEGT. This CDR3 comprises 16 residues. The CDR3 sequence: CASSPYPGGRQETQYF. Partial CDR3 DNA: TGTGCCAGCAGTCCTTATCCCGGGGGGCGCCAAGAGACC.

Comment on this clone: The CDR3 extends 3 residues past the end of the read, so its final part is completed from the germline J gene. The V and J genes are TRBV19 and TRBJ2-1; the match to TRBD2 covers 9 bases. Per germline, CDR1 LNHDA and CDR2 SQIVND (reference sequence). Germline trimming cut 6 bases from V and 5 bases from J; bases unmatched to any gene: 5. This CDR3 comprises 14 residues. The sequenced CDR3 bases are TGTGCCAGTAGGACTAGCGGCAACAACAATGAG. It translates to CASRTSGNNNE. The whole CDR3 reads CASRTSGNNNEQFF.

Note on this clone: Sequencing ends 3 residues short of the CDR3 end; the germline J gene provides the rest. This chain uses TRBV27 with TRBJ2-5; possible D gene TRBD1, 5 bases. V lost 4 bases, J lost 3 bases, and 15 bases lay in between. Germline V CDR1 and CDR2: MNHEY, SMNVEV (reference sequence). There are 15 residues in the CDR3. The sequenced CDR3 bases are TGTGCCAGCAGTTCCAGTGAGACAGCAAAAGAGACC. It codes for CASSSSETAKET. The CDR3 in full is CASSSSETAKETQYF.

Comment on this clone: The read ends 3 residues shy of where the CDR3 ends; the end is completed using the germline J gene. This chain connects TRBV28 to TRBJ1-1, with TRBD1 matching 7 bases. From germline, CDR1 is MDHEN and CDR2 SYDVKM. The CDR3 runs to 14 residues. Trimming took 5 bases from V and 2 from J; bases not matched to a gene: 5. The CDR3 is CASSEGALNTEAFF. The sequenced CDR3 bases are TGTGCCAGCAGTGAGGGGGCCTTAAACACTGAA.

In the case of this clone: The read is 3 residues too short to cover the CDR3 end, so that end is filled in from the germline J gene. This specimen includes other DNA sequences encoding the same CDR3. This chain links TRBV5-4 with TRBJ2-5; D is unresolved. CDR1 is SGHNT and CDR2 is YYREEE in the germline V gene (reference sequence). Trimming left V 0 bases short and J 5 bases short, with 5 bases between. The CDR3 sequence is 12 residues long. The DNA read from the CDR3 is TGTGCCAGCAGCTTGGATCGGGAGACC. It encodes CASSLDRET. The whole CDR3 protein reads CASSLDRETQYF.

The CDR3 region is CSARDRGVGYGYTF. The covered CDR3 bases are TGCAGTGCGCGAGACAGGGGGGTCGGCTATGGC. J is TRBJ1-2 and V is TRBV20-1; 9 nucleotides match TRBD1. The read falls 3 residues short of the CDR3 end, and the missing part is taken from the germline J gene. Germline loops: CDR1 DFQATT, CDR2 SNEGSKA (reference sequence). The CDR3 length is 14 residues. Trimming took 6 bases from V and 4 from J; bases not matched to a gene: 9.

Comments on this clone: The read terminates 3 residues ahead of where the CDR3 ends, so the germline J gene completes it. The chain has TRBV7-3 and TRBJ2-5; the match to TRBD2 covers 10 bases. The germline CDR1 and CDR2 sequences are SGHTA and FQGTGA. The CDR3 loop spans 15 amino acids. V trimming: 5 bases; J trimming: 1 base; junction bases outside the gene matches: 4. The CDR3 loop is CASSDSGGVQETQYF. CDR3 DNA, as far as it was read: TGTGCCAGCAGCGACAGCGGGGGGGTCCAAGAGACC. The full variable domain, with the rest looked up from reference TRBV7-3 and TRBJ2-5, is GAGVSQTPSNKVTEKGKYVELRCDPISGHTALYWYRQSLGQGPEFLIYFQGTGAADDSGLPNDRFFAVRPEGSVSTLKIQRTERGDSAVYLCASSDSGGVQETQYFGPGTRLLVL.

In regard to this clone: The missing CDR3 end, 3 residues past where the read stops, is filled in from the germline J gene. The V call is TRBV19, the J call TRBJ1-6, with 7 bases aligning to TRBD1. This CDR3 is built from 15 residues. The junction had 6 bases not matched to a gene; V was cut back by 5 bases and J by 5 bases. CDR1 LNHDA and CDR2 SQIVND come from the germline V gene (reference sequence). The CDR3 sequence is CASSGGTADNSPLHF. The part of the CDR3 DNA that was read is TGTGCCAGTAGTGGGGGGACAGCGGATAATTCACCC. The whole variable domain, remainder taken from reference TRBV19 and TRBJ1-6, is DGGITQSPKYLFRKEGQNVTLSCEQNLNHDAMYWYRQDPGQGLRLIYYSQIVNDFQKGDIAEGYSVSREKKESFPLTVTSAQKNPTAFYLCASSGGTADNSPLHFGNGTRLTVT.

On this clone itself: Read data end 3 residues before the CDR3 end; the end is taken from the germline J gene. The chain has TRBV14 and TRBJ1-1, with 7 bases identical to TRBD1. The V segment lost 4 bases and the J segment 0 bases; nucleotides outside the gene matches: 17. The CDR3 extends over 19 amino acids. In germline, CDR1 is SGHDN, CDR2 FVKESK. The CDR3 sequence is CASSRFKWTGGSMNTEAFF. Incomplete CDR3 DNA: TGTGCCAGCAGCCGATTCAAGTGGACAGGAGGGTCCATGAACACTGAA.

With respect to this clone: The CDR3 end lies 3 residues beyond the end of the read and is filled in from the germline J gene. The chain links TRBV13 to TRBJ2-3; 11 bases are a match to TRBD2. The CDR3 loop spans 16 amino acids. The V segment lost 4 bases and the J segment 2 bases; nucleotides outside the gene matches: 5. Germline values: CDR1 PRHDT, CDR2 FYEKMQ (reference sequence). The CDR3: CASSSRLAGNTDTQYF. The covered CDR3 bases are TGTGCCAGCAGCTCGCGACTAGCGGGGAACACAGATACG.

Concerning this clone: The read is 3 residues too short to cover the CDR3 end, so that end is filled in from the germline J gene. The J gene is TRBJ2-7, the V gene TRBV6-2 or TRBV6-3; 10 bases are a match to TRBD2. This CDR3 spans 17 amino acids. Unmatched junction bases numbered 7, after V lost 0 bases and J lost 2 bases. Germline assignment: CDR1 MNHEY and CDR2 SVGEGT. The DNA read from the CDR3 is TGTGCCAGCAGTTACTCGCAGCGGGGGGGCTCGCCCTACGAG. It is translated as CASSYSQRGGSPYE. The whole CDR3 reads CASSYSQRGGSPYEQYF.

About this clone: The read ends 3 residues before the CDR3 terminus; that terminus is restored from the germline J gene. This chain connects TRBV6-1 to TRBJ2-7; D gene ambiguous. Germline V gene sequence: CDR1 MNHNS, CDR2 SASEGT. This CDR3 comprises 13 residues. Trimming took off 2 bases at V and 1 base at J, with 6 bases between the two ends. Incomplete CDR3 DNA: TGTGCCAGCAGTGAAACGGTTTCCTACGAG. It encodes CASSETVSYE. The CDR3 reads in full as CASSETVSYEQYF.

As to this clone: The CDR3 is cut off 3 residues early in the read; its end comes from the germline J gene. V and J are TRBV19 and TRBJ2-1; TRBD2 matches 7 bases. The CDR3 extends over 15 amino acids. V shed 7 bases, J shed 5 bases, and the junction held 11 bases outside the gene matches. CDR1 LNHDA and CDR2 SQIVND come from the germline V gene (reference sequence). This CDR3 reads CASTQQWGTNNEQFF. The sequenced part of the CDR3 DNA is TGTGCCAGTACCCAACAATGGGGGACTAACAATGAG.

Remarks on this clone: The CDR3 goes on 3 residues after the read ends, and that part is filled in from the germline J gene. The chain couples TRBV2 to TRBJ1-2, with 9 nucleotides matching TRBD1. Looked up from germline, CDR1 is SNHLY and CDR2 is FYNNEI. V was pared by 3 bases and J by 0 bases, with 8 bases of the junction left unmatched. The CDR3 is made up of 17 amino acids. The CDR3 bases that were read are TGTGCCAGCAGTGACCCGGGGGACAGGGATTCTAACTATGGC. This encodes CASSDPGDRDSNYG. The complete CDR3 protein is CASSDPGDRDSNYGYTF. The full variable domain, its missing parts supplied by reference TRBV2 and TRBJ1-2, is EPEVTQTPSHQVTQMGQEVILRCVPISNHLYFYWYRQILGQKVEFLVSFYNNEISEKSEIFDDQFSVERPDGSNFTLKIRSTKLEDSAMYFCASSDPGDRDSNYGYTFGSGTRLTVV.

On this clone: The read finishes 3 residues shy of the CDR3 end, and the germline J gene is used to complete it. The chain joins TRBV2 to TRBJ1-2; D is unresolved. Germline CDR1 and CDR2: SNHLY and FYNNEI. The CDR3 totals 11 residues. The CDR3 sequence is CASTDNKGYTF. Incomplete CDR3 DNA: TGTGCCAGCACCGACAACAAAGGC.

In regard to this clone: The CDR3 end is not reached by the read, which stops 3 residues before it; the germline J gene fills it in. J is TRBJ1-5 and V is TRBV20-1, with D hard to call. V was cut by 2 bases and J by 7 bases, with 12 bases left in between. CDR1 is DFQATT and CDR2 is SNEGSKA in the germline V gene (reference sequence). The CDR3 contains 13 residues. CDR3 DNA, as far as it was read: TGCAGTGCTAGAAAAGGGAGCGGCCAGCCC. Translating it yields CSARKGSGQP. The full-length CDR3 reads as CSARKGSGQPQHF.

Regarding this clone: The sequence runs out 3 residues before the end of the CDR3; the remainder is reconstructed from the germline J gene. The rearrangement uses TRBV6-2 or TRBV6-3 and TRBJ2-7, with D perhaps matching TRBD1 or TRBD2 (5 bases each). The germline V and J ends were trimmed by 4 bases and 2 bases, with 18 bases remaining between them. The CDR3 extends over 16 amino acids. The germline V gene encodes CDR1 MNHEY and CDR2 SVGEGT. CDR3 loop: CASSSPGHGRTYEQYF. The DNA read from the CDR3 is TGTGCCAGCAGTTCTCCCGGACATGGGAGAACCTACGAG.

As to this clone: The read ends 3 residues early relative to the CDR3; the germline J gene fills the gap. The genes are TRBV6-2 or TRBV6-3 and TRBJ1-1, with 9 positions matching TRBD1. Germline assignment: CDR1 MNHEY and CDR2 SVGEGT. The ends lost 7 bases at V and 0 bases at J; junction bases unmatched: 9. The CDR3 is 16 residues long. The CDR3 is CASISGQGRMNTEAFF. CDR3 bases read: TGTGCCAGCATCTCCGGACAGGGGAGGATGAACACTGAA.

On this clone itself: The CDR3 end lies 3 residues beyond the end of the read and is filled in from the germline J gene. This rearrangement joins TRBV5-1 to TRBJ2-3; 8 nucleotides align to TRBD2. The germline V gene has CDR1 SGHRS and CDR2 YFSETQ. This CDR3 contains 15 residues. The sequenced CDR3 bases are TGCGCCAGCAGCTTGGCGAGCGGGGGCGCATCCACG. Protein sequence: CASSLASGGAST. The full CDR3 reads CASSLASGGASTQYF.

As concerns this clone: The DNA ends 3 residues before the CDR3 does, and the rest of the CDR3 is filled in from the germline J gene. The rearrangement uses TRBV13 and TRBJ2-4, with 11 bases fitting TRBD2. With 1 base clipped from V and 6 bases from J, the junction kept 5 bases outside the gene matches. The CDR3 covers 16 residues. Germline lookup yields CDR1 PRHDT and CDR2 FYEKMQ (reference sequence). CDR3 DNA (partial): TGTGCCAGCAGCTTAGATACTAGCGGGGGCCTAAACATT. Residues: CASSLDTSGGLNI. The whole CDR3 is CASSLDTSGGLNIQYF.

On this clone itself: The CDR3 is cut off 3 residues early in the read; its end comes from the germline J gene. This rearrangement joins TRBV4-1 to TRBJ1-1; D remains ambiguous. CDR1 MGHRA and CDR2 YSYEKL come from the germline V gene. This CDR3 is 9 amino acids long. CDR3 sequence reads: CASSQAAFF. The part of the CDR3 DNA that was read is TGCGCCAGCAGCCAAGCT.

Worth noting for this clone: The CDR3 goes on 3 residues after the read ends, and that part is filled in from the germline J gene. The chain couples TRBV20-1 to TRBJ1-6; TRBD1 matches at 12 bases. CDR1 DFQATT and CDR2 SNEGSKA come from the germline V gene (reference sequence). The CDR3 loop spans 14 amino acids. J gave up 7 bases and V 3 bases, and 1 base lay outside the gene matches. CDR3 sequence reads: CSARGQGANSPLHF. Incomplete CDR3 DNA: TGCAGTGCTAGGGGACAGGGGGCGAATTCACCC.

In regard to this clone: With the read ending 3 residues before the CDR3 end, the germline J gene is used to fill in that end. This sequence joins TRBV19 and TRBJ1-2; 7 bases align to TRBD1. CDR3 length equals 13 residues. The germline V gene has CDR1 LNHDA and CDR2 SQIVND (reference sequence). The covered CDR3 bases are TGTGCCAGTAATGGAGGGACAGCTTACGAC. As protein: CASNGGTAYD. The full-length CDR3 reads as CASNGGTAYDYTF.

A remark on this clone: Coverage ceases 3 residues before the CDR3 finishes, and the germline J gene fills in the end. The chain combines TRBV6-2 or TRBV6-3 with TRBJ2-4; weak D call: TRBD1 (6 bases). CDR3 length equals 13 residues. Per the germline V gene, CDR1 is MNHEY and CDR2 is SVGEGT. CDR3 sequence: CASSGQSNYGQYF. The CDR3 DNA, read in part, is TGTGCCAGCAGCGGACAGTCTAACTATGGT.